The clone carrying this T cell receptor (beta chain) was detected a few times. These data come from a study of blood T cell repertoires in COVID-19. Turning to the study itself: Both acute and convalescent COVID-19 samples were obtained from the United States, Italy and Spain. PBMCs, B-cell-depleted T cells, or T cells provided the cDNA or gDNA that made up the material.

Unmatched junction bases numbered 22, after V lost 5 bases and J lost 8 bases. The germline V gene encodes CDR1 KGHSH and CDR2 LQKENI. The CDR3 consists of 20 residues. Study processing details: Amplification of reference gene primers provided the estimated nucleated cell counts. Sequencing used immunoSEQ multiplex PCR; TCRdb keeps in-frame clones, though not all of them. V and J calls plus clone size are reproduced from that table; the DNA served to infer D and trimming. The table includes 25,000 to 35,000 clones, 72% detected once. This TCR came from a boy between 2 and 10 years old with active or convalescent COVID-19. Sequencing was performed on peripheral blood. This chain uses TRBV18 with TRBJ2-1, with 12 positions matching TRBD2. The CDR3 nucleotides read TGTGCCAGCTCATCCTGGGGATCCCCGCTAGCGGGAGGGCCTGCCGATGAGCAGTTCTTC. Its translation: CASSSWGSPLAGGPADEQFF.